The TCR beta chain described here comes from a study of blood T cell repertoires in COVID-19. Study background: Both acute and convalescent COVID-19 samples were obtained from the United States, Italy and Spain. Sample material is recorded as cDNA or gDNA derived from T cells, B-cell-depleted T cells, or PBMCs.

Original processing methods: Reference gene primer amplification yielded estimated nucleated cell counts. Clones were read by immunoSEQ multiplex PCR, and TCRdb kept only the in-frame ones, dropping some. The V and J calls and clone size were taken over from that table, and D and trimming were inferred from the DNA. The sample has 35,000 to 50,000 clones, about 91% seen once. Unmatched junction bases numbered 10, after V lost 0 bases and J lost 3 bases. The CDR3 is made up of 17 amino acids. Germline values: CDR1 MNHEY, CDR2 SMNVEV (reference sequence). This clone is a singleton in its sample. The sequence was collected from a human donor in a cohort sampled during active COVID-19. The sample comprised peripheral blood. This rearrangement joins TRBV27 to TRBJ1-1; TRBD1 matches 7 bases. The DNA of the CDR3 is TGTGCCAGCAGTTTATCTAGTTGGGGACAGCCCTACACTGAAGCTTTCTTT. Residues: CASSLSSWGQPYTEAFF.